This TCR beta chain was recovered during a study of radiation and T cells in renal cell carcinoma. Study conclusions and caveats: Top tumor clonotypes rose in blood 2 weeks post-radiation, then contracted.

Points on this clone: Its antigen is not known.

Trimming cost V 0 bases and J 7 bases, with 16 bases left between them. This CDR3 has 15 residues. Sample treatment: 15 Gy SBRT to primary tumor, nephrectomy 4 weeks later. Method: immunoSEQ multiplex PCR; TCRdb's copy keeps in-frame clones and lacks some. Here the sample spans 18,000 or so clones, less than 65% being singletons. The rearrangement links TRBV23-1 to TRBJ2-7, with D unclear. TRBV23-1 is an ORF, and what it does is uncertain. The sample here was tumor tissue, taken from a patient whose treatment included radiotherapy and nephrectomy. The receptor was derived from a man in his fifties with renal cell carcinoma. The CDR3 sequence is CASSQSVEQPSEQYF. DNA of the CDR3: TGCGCCAGCAGTCAATCAGTAGAACAGCCTTCGGAGCAGTACTTC.